The present entry profiles one TCR beta chain with its context. These data come from a study of OX40 agonist ivuxolimab in advanced cancers. At the level of the study: Patients took ivuxolimab, an agonistic anti-OX40 (CD134) antibody. It was permissible to have had prior anti-PD-1, anti-PD-L1 or anti-CTLA-4 therapy, and around 40% had some.

Here immunoSEQ multiplex PCR was the method, and the copy in TCRdb shows in-frame clones only, minus some. The sample lists about 69,000 clones; more than 75% were seen once. Blood samples were obtained at baseline, cycle 4 day 1, and cycle 7 day 1. Sample: CD4+ or CD8+ T cells sorted from blood, taken in a trial of the OX40 agonist ivuxolimab. This receptor was obtained from an adult with an advanced solid tumor such as melanoma, head and neck, liver or kidney cancer.

CDR3: CASSSTRTGNYGYTF. CDR3 DNA sequence: TGTGCCAGCAGTTCCACGAGGACAGGAAACTATGGCTACACCTTC. The chain couples TRBV27 to TRBJ1-2; 7 nucleotides agree with TRBD1. Germline V gene sequence: CDR1 MNHEY, CDR2 SMNVEV (reference sequence). This CDR3 has 15 residues. V trimming: 4 bases; J trimming: 2 bases; junction bases outside the gene matches: 7.